This T cell receptor (beta chain) was obtained from a study of chemoradiotherapy in HPV16-positive cancers. The CDR3 contains 16 residues. Germline lookup yields CDR1 SGHAT and CDR2 FQNNGV. V shed 5 bases and J 10 bases; nucleotides not matched to a gene: 13. Data came from immunoSEQ multiplex PCR; TCRdb stores just in-frame clones and leaves some out. The table lists about 3,100 clones, roughly 90% of them singletons. Repertoires were sampled repeatedly during chemoradiotherapy. The receptor was isolated from a human donor with HPV-associated anogenital cancer. V is TRBV11-2 and J is TRBJ2-1, with 11 positions matching TRBD2. Sequences were derived from tumor tissue, sampled from a patient who underwent chemoradiotherapy. CDR3 protein: CASSGQGSGRAREQFF. As DNA, the CDR3 is TGTGCCAGCAGCGGGCAGGGTAGCGGGAGGGCCCGGGAGCAGTTCTTC.